This T cell receptor beta chain derives from a study of T cells in Graves' hyperthyroidism and ophthalmopathy. Study information: Specimen type is peripheral blood, collected at initial diagnosis prior to any treatment.

J gave up 0 bases and V 3 bases, and 3 bases lay outside the gene matches. The V gene's germline CDR1 is SGHRS and CDR2 YFSETQ. CDR3 length: 16 residues. It was RNA transcripts that yielded the amplified TCR beta CDR3 regions. The HTBI primer set was used in a first-round RT-PCR of the TCR CDR3. Each CDR3 protein is one row after TCRdb ran MiXCR on the multiplex PCR reads. The table records about 640,000 distinct CDR3 sequences, 20% of them present only once. This clonotype has ten or more counts. The chain employs TRBV5-1 and TRBJ2-2, with TRBD2 matching over 9 bases. The specimen sequenced was blood. The receptor was isolated from a man aged 25 to 45 with Graves' ophthalmopathy. The CDR3 here is CASSSGLATNTGELFF. In DNA, the CDR3 is TGCGCCAGCAGCTCGGGACTAGCTACGAACACCGGGGAGCTGTTTTTT. The full variable domain, in which reference TRBV5-1 and TRBJ2-2 provide the parts outside the CDR3, is KAGVTQTPRYLIKTRGQQVTLSCSPISGHRSVSWYQQTPGQGLQFLFEYFSETQRNKGNFPGRFSGRQFSNSRSEMNVSTLELGDSALYLCASSSGLATNTGELFFGEGSRLTVL.